This T cell receptor (beta chain) was recovered during a study of memory CD4+ T cells and cytomegalovirus serostatus. TCRdb's copy holds only in-frame clones and misses some; the assay was immunoSEQ multiplex PCR. In the table there are 50,000 to 60,000 clones, 65% to 85% of which are singletons. Single viable CD3+CD4+CD8-CD45RO+ cells were sorted as the memory CD4+ T cells. The junction had 9 bases not matched to a gene; V was cut back by 5 bases and J by 7 bases. In germline, CDR1 is SGHVS, CDR2 FQNEAQ. This CDR3 is built from 17 residues. Sample: memory CD4+ T cells from blood. The clonotype comes from an adult in good health and CMV-seropositive. The rearrangement links TRBV7-8 to TRBJ2-1; 15 bases are shared with TRBD2. CDR3 DNA sequence: TGTGCCAGCAGCCCCCGGACTAGCGGGAGGGCCGGGAATGAGCAGTTCTTC. It specifies CASSPRTSGRAGNEQFF.